This T cell receptor (beta chain) appears in the sequencing data of a study of metastatic and nonmetastatic thyroid tumors (dated by TCRdb to the early 2020s). About the investigation overall: The researchers compared repertoires between peripheral blood samples and tumor or nodule tissue samples from patients with malignant or benign thyroid disease.

None of the patients had been given any treatment before thyroid surgery. Using T-cell receptor beta sequencing, the study looked back at clinical samples from patients collected from the early 2010s to the late 2010s. Study-level results and caveats: In both blood and tumor samples, TCR beta diversity was reported to be significantly higher in malignant tumors than in benign nodules.

V and J lose 0 bases and 2 bases, and a span of 7 bases separates them. There are 14 amino acids in the CDR3, from cysteine to phenylalanine inclusive. Of all the DNA, just the CDR3 is kept, 42 bases in frame from base 1. CDR1 is given as SGHRS and CDR2 as YFSETQ, both from the germline V gene. The library was obtained by PCR. TCRdb records Illumina HiSeq 4000 as the sequencer. The TCR beta-chain CDR3 region of each patient was profiled by high-throughput sequencing. In the authors' own workflow: Drawing on CDR3 differences between clinicopathological groups, the researchers built a classifier meant to tell apart patients with distant-metastatic papillary thyroid cancer. The Shannon index was used to assess repertoire diversity, and the Morisita-Horn index was used to assess tumor-blood repertoire similarity. Clones were called with MiXCR by TCRdb after fastp trimmed the public reads at Q25, and only in-frame beta chains were retained. These V and J calls derive from TCRdb rather than the authors' analysis. The sample data list 50,000 to 70,000 clones, and under 5% of these were observed just once. The top ten constitute 20% to 25% of the sample.

Ten or more counts support this clone. Its antigen is unknown. No base-level quality is on record; no much larger clone is a single base apart. This receptor chain uses TRBV5-1 and TRBJ2-3; the D gene is unclear. The sequencing input was blood. The receptor was isolated from a female donor with papillary thyroid cancer or a benign thyroid nodule (not recorded which). Some clones in this sample may be carry-over from other donors' samples. The nucleotide sequence is TGCGCCAGCAGCTTGGGGTGGCTCACAGATACGCAGTATTTT. This gives the protein CASSLGWLTDTQYF. Where the CDR3 stops, the reference TRBV5-1 and TRBJ2-3 genes take over; the full variable domain is KAGVTQTPRYLIKTRGQQVTLSCSPISGHRSVSWYQQTPGQGLQFLFEYFSETQRNKGNFPGRFSGRQFSNSRSEMNVSTLELGDSALYLCASSLGWLTDTQYFGPGTRLTVL.